What follows is one TCR beta chain and its context. Antigen: not known. These data are taken from a study of identical twins. General study points: Possibly, invariant MAIT and iNKT cells partly confounded zero-insertion analyses.

TCRdb called the 5' RACE reads again in MiXCR, with one record for every CDR3 protein. The sample includes about 200,000 distinct CDR3 sequences, about a tenth of them seen just once. V was clipped by 3 bases and J by 6 bases; unmatched bases: 7. The CDR3 loop spans 14 amino acids. Germline values: CDR1 LGHDT, CDR2 YNNKEL (reference sequence). The genes are TRBV3-1 and TRBJ1-2, with 7 positions matching TRBD1. The clonotype comes from a woman aged 18-35 years in good health. Source material: memory (CD45RO+) T cells sorted from blood. The CDR3 loop is CASSHVDRADGYTF. CDR3 sequence (DNA): TGTGCCAGCAGCCATGTAGACAGGGCGGATGGCTACACCTTC.